What follows is one TCR beta chain and its context. The CDR3 totals 13 residues. Trimming removed 8 bases from V and 1 base from J, with 9 bases in between. The germline V gene has CDR1 WNHNN and CDR2 SYGVQD (reference sequence). Sequencing was performed with immunoSEQ multiplex PCR; in TCRdb, only in-frame clones are kept and a portion is missing. This table has 150,000 to 200,000 clones, around nine tenths appearing once. The donors were in the approximately 120-subject validation cohort; that cohort was separate from the approximately 700-subject first cohort. The sample originates from a study of cytomegalovirus exposure and HLA in healthy donors.

The receptor's source is a woman aged 18-30 years in good health and CMV-seronegative. Sequencing used PBMCs. This chain uses TRBV10-1 with TRBJ1-5; weak D call: TRBD1 (5 bases). The CDR3 nucleotides read TGCGCCAGCCTGACAGTGAGCAATCAGCCCCAGCATTTT. Protein: CASLTVSNQPQHF.